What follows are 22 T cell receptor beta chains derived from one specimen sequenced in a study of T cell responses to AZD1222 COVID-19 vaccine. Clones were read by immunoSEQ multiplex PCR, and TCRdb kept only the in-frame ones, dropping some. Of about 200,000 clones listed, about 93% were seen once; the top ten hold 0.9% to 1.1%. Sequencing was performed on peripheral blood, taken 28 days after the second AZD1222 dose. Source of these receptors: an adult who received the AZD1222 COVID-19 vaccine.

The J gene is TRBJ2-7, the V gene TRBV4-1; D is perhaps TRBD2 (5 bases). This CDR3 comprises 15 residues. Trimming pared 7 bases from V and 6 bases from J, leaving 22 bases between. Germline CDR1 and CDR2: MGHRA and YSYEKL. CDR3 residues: CASKPRLLARLEQYF. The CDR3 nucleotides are TGCGCCAGCAAGCCCAGACTACTTGCTCGTCTCGAGCAGTACTTC.

In nucleotides, the CDR3 is TGTGCCAGCGATCGGAGGGGGCGACCCTACAATGAGCAGTTCTTC. Translation gives CASDRRGRPYNEQFF. The V and J genes are TRBV6-5 and TRBJ2-1, with D possibly being TRBD1 (7 bases). There are 15 residues in the CDR3. V lost 8 bases, J lost 2 bases, and 16 bases lay in between. Germline CDR1 is MNHEY and CDR2 is SVGAGI.

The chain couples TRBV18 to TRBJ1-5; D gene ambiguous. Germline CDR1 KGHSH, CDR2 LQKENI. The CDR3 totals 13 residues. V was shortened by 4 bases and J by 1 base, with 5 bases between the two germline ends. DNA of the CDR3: TGTGCCAGCTCACTTTCCAGCAATCAGCCCCAGCATTTT. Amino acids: CASSLSSNQPQHF. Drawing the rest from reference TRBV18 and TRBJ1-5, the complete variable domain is NAGVMQNPRHLVRRRGQEARLRCSPMKGHSHVYWYRQLPEEGLKFMVYLQKENIIDESGMPKERFSAEFPKEGPSILRIQQVVRGDSAAYFCASSLSSNQPQHFGDGTRLSIL.

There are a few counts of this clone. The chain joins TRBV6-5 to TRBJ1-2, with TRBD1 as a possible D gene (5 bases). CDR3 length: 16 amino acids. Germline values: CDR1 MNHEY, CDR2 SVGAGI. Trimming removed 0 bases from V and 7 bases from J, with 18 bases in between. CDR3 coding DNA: TGTGCCAGCAGTTACTCGAGGGACCCCCTTCGGGGTGGCTACACCTTC. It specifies CASSYSRDPLRGGYTF.

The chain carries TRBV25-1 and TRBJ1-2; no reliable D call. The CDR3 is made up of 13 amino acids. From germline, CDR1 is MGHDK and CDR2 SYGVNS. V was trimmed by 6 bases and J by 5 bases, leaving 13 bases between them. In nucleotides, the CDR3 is TGTGCCAGCAGCTTCTCCAGCCTATATGGCTACACCTTC. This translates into CASSFSSLYGYTF.

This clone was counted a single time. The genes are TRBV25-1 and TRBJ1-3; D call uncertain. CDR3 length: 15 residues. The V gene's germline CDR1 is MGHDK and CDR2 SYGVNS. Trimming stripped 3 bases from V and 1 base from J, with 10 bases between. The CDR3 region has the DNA TGTGCCAGCAGTGATTCTTTTCGTTCTGGAAACACCATATATTTT. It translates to CASSDSFRSGNTIYF.

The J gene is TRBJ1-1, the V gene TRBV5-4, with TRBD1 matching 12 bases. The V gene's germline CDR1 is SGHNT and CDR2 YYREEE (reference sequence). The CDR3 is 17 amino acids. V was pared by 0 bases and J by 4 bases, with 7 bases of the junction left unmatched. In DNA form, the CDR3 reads TGTGCCAGCAGCTTGGGGGGACAGGGGGCGCCGGGCACTGAAGCTTTCTTT. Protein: CASSLGGQGAPGTEAFF.

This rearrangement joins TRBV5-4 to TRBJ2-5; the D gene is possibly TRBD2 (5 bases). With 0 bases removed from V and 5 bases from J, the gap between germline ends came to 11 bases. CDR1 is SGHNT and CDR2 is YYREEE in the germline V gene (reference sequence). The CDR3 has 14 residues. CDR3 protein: CASSLEGVGETQYF. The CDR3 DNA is TGTGCCAGCAGCTTGGAGGGAGTCGGGGAGACCCAGTACTTC. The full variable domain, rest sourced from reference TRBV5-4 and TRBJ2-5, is ETGVTQSPTHLIKTRGQQVTLRCSSQSGHNTVSWYQQALGQGPQFIFQYYREEENGRGNFPPRFSGLQFPNYSSELNVNALELDDSALYLCASSLEGVGETQYFGPGTRLLVL.

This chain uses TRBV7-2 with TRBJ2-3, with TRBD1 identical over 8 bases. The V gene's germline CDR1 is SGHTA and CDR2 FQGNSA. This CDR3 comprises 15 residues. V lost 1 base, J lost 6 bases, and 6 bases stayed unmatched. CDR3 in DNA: TGTGCCAGCAGCTTAGGGACAGGGAGATATGATACGCAGTATTTT. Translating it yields CASSLGTGRYDTQYF. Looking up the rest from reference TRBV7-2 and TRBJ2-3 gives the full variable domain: GAGVSQSPSNKVTEKGKDVELRCDPISGHTALYWYRQSLGQGLEFLIYFQGNSAPDKSGLPSDRFSAERTGGSVSTLTIQRTQQEDSAVYLCASSLGTGRYDTQYFGPGTRLTVL.

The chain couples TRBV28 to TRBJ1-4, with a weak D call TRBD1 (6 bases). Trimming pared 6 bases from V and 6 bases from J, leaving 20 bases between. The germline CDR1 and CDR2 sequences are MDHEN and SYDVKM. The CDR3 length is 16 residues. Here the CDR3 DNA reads TGTGCCAGCAGGAGGGGGGGTGCGGTGGTGGATGAAAAACTGTTTTTT. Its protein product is CASRRGGAVVDEKLFF.

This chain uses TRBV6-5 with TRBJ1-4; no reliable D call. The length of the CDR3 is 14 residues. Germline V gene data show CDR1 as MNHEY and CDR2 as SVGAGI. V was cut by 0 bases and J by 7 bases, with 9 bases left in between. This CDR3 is CASSYSSSIEKLFF. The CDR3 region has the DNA TGTGCCAGCAGTTACTCCTCGTCAATTGAAAAACTGTTTTTT.

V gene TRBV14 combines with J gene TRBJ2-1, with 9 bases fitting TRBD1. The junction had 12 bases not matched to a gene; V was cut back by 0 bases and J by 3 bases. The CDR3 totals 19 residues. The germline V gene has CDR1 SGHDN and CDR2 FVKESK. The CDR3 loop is CASSQERGGTGSIYNEQFF. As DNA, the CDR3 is TGTGCCAGCAGCCAAGAAAGAGGGGGGACAGGGTCTATCTACAATGAGCAGTTCTTC.

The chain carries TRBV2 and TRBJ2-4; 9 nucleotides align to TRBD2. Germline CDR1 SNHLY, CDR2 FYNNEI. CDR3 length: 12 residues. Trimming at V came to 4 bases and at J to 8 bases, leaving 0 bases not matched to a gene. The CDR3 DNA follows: TGTGCCAGCAGTGGCGGGGGGGACATTCAGTACTTC. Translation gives CASSGGGDIQYF.

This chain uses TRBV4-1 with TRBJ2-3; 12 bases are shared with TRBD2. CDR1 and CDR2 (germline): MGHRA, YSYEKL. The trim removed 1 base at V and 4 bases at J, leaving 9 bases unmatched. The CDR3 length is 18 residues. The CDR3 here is CASSQGGPTSGGADTQYF. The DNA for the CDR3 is TGCGCCAGCAGCCAAGGGGGACCGACTAGCGGGGGTGCAGATACGCAGTATTTT.

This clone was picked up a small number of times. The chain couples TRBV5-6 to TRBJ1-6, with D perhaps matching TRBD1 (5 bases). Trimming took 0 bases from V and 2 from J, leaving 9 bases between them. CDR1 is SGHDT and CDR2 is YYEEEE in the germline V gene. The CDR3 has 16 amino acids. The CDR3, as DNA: TGTGCCAGCAGCTTGGCCCAGGGCACCTATAATTCACCCCTCCACTTT. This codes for CASSLAQGTYNSPLHF.

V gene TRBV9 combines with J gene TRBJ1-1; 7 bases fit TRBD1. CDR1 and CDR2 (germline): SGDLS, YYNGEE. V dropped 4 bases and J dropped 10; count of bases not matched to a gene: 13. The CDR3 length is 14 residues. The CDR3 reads CASSQGGVTQGAFF. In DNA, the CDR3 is TGTGCCAGCAGCCAGGGGGGCGTGACGCAGGGAGCTTTCTTT. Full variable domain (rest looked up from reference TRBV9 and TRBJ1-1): DSGVTQTPKHLITATGQRVTLRCSPRSGDLSVYWYQQSLDQGLQFLIQYYNGEERAKGNILERFSAQQFPDLHSELNLSSLELGDSALYFCASSQGGVTQGAFFGQGTRLTVV.

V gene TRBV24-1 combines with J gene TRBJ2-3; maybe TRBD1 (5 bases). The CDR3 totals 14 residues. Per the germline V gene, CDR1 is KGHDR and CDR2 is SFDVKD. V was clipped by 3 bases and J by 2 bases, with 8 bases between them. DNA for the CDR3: TGTGCCACCAGTGATAACAGGCCCACAGATACGCAGTATTTT. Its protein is CATSDNRPTDTQYF.

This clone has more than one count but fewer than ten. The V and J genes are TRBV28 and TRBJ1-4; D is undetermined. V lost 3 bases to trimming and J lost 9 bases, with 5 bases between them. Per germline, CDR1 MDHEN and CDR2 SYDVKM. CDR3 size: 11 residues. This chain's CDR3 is CASSLKQKLFF. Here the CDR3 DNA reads TGTGCCAGCAGTTTGAAACAAAAACTGTTTTTT.

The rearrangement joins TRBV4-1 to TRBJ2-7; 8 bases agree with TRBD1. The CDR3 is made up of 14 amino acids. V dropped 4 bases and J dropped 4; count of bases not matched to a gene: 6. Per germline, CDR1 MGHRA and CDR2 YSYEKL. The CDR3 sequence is CASSPQGARYEQYF. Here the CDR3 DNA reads TGCGCCAGCAGCCCGCAGGGGGCGAGGTACGAGCAGTACTTC.

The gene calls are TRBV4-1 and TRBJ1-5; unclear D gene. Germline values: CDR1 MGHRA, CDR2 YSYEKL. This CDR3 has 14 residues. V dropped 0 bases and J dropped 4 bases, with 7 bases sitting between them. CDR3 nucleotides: TGCGCCAGCAGCCAAGATCGAGGTAATCAGCCCCAGCATTTT. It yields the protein CASSQDRGNQPQHF.

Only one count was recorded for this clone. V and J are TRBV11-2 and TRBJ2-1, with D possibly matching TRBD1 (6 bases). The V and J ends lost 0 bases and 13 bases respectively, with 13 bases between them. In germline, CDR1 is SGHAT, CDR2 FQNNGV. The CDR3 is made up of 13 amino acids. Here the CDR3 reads CASSLDTGHSQFF. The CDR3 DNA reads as TGTGCCAGCAGCTTAGATACGGGACACTCCCAGTTCTTC.

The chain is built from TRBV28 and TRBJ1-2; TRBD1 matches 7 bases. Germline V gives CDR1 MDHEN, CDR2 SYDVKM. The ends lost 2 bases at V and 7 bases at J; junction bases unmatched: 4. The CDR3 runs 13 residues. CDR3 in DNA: TGTGCCAGCAGTTTAAGGGGGCTTGGTGGCTACACCTTC. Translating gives CASSLRGLGGYTF.